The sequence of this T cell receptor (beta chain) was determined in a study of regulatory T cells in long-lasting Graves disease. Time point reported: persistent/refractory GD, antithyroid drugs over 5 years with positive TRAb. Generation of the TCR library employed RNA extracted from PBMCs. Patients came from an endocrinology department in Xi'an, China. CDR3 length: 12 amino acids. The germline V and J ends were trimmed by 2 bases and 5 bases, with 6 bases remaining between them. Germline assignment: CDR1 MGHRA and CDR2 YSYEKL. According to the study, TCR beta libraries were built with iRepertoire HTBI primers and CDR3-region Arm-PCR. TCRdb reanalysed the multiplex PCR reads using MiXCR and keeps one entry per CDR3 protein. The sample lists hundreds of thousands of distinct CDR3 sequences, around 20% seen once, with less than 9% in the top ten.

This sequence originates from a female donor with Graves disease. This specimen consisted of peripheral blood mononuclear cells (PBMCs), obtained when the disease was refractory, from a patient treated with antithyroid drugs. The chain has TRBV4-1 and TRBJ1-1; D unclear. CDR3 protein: CASSQPGTEAFF. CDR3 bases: TGCGCCAGCAGCCAACCTGGGACTGAAGCTTTCTTT.